The 27 T cell receptor beta chains below come from one sample, sequenced in a study of response to subunit inactivated influenza vaccine. MiXCR, run by TCRdb on the RT-PCR reads, gives a single entry per CDR3 protein. The sample records 450,000 to 600,000 distinct CDR3 sequences, approximately 15% being singletons. Sequences were derived from CD4+ T cells sorted from PBMCs, sampled around 2 years after vaccination. Source of these receptors: a man aged 50 to 75 who received an inactivated influenza vaccine.

This clonotype was seen a handful of times. The chain combines TRBV3-1 with TRBJ1-2, with D unresolved. V was pared by 1 base and J by 0 bases, with 12 bases between. The CDR3 has 16 amino acids. In germline, CDR1 is LGHDT, CDR2 YNNKEL (reference sequence). The CDR3 reads CASSQGRRRANYGYTF. CDR3 DNA sequence: TGTGCCAGCAGCCAAGGTCGCCGAAGGGCTAACTATGGCTACACCTTC.

The chain recombines TRBV28 with TRBJ1-2; tentative D call: TRBD1 (5 bases). Trimming left V 6 bases short and J 4 bases short, with 12 bases between. Germline lookup yields CDR1 MDHEN and CDR2 SYDVKM. The CDR3 contains 13 residues. CDR3 region: CASSRGGGYGYTF. The CDR3 coding sequence is TGTGCCAGCAGCCGTGGGGGGGGCTATGGCTACACCTTC.

This clonotype was counted only a few times. The chain employs TRBV28 and TRBJ1-1; D remains unclear. Per the germline V gene, CDR1 is MDHEN and CDR2 is SYDVKM. The CDR3 runs 13 residues. V was shortened by 2 bases and J by 6 bases, with 10 bases between the two germline ends. The CDR3 spells CASSLAIDAEAFF. CDR3 bases: TGTGCCAGCAGTTTAGCTATTGACGCTGAAGCTTTCTTT.

With respect to this clonotype: At one boundary the junction diverges from the germline segment, which might be a read error. V is TRBV20-1 and J is TRBJ2-3; the D call may be TRBD1 or TRBD2 (5 bases each). The germline gives CDR1 DFQATT, CDR2 SNEGSKA (reference sequence). This CDR3 is built from 14 residues. The CDR3 DNA reads as TGCAGTGTTAGAGCCGGGACCCACACAGATACGCAGTATTTT. Its translation: CSVRAGTHTDTQYF.

This clonotype was detected only a few times. The V call is TRBV5-1, the J call TRBJ2-5; maybe TRBD2 (6 bases). The CDR3 has 13 residues. Between the trimmed V and J ends, which lost 4 bases and 3 bases, there was a span of 10 bases. Germline V gene sequence: CDR1 SGHRS, CDR2 YFSETQ. CDR3 DNA sequence: TGCGCCAGCAGCGGTGTAGCGGAAGAGACCCAGTACTTC. Protein product: CASSGVAEETQYF. Supplemented by reference TRBV5-1 and TRBJ2-5, the full variable domain reads KAGVTQTPRYLIKTRGQQVTLSCSPISGHRSVSWYQQTPGQGLQFLFEYFSETQRNKGNFPGRFSGRQFSNSRSEMNVSTLELGDSALYLCASSGVAEETQYFGPGTRLLVL.

The chain employs TRBV5-1 and TRBJ2-7; D uncertain. Germline V gives CDR1 SGHRS, CDR2 YFSETQ. The length of the CDR3 is 15 residues. The germline V and J ends were trimmed by 5 bases and 2 bases, with 17 bases remaining between them. The CDR3 sequence: CASSYGIGQPYEQYF. CDR3 nucleotide sequence: TGCGCCAGCAGTTATGGGATAGGGCAACCCTACGAGCAGTACTTC.

This clonotype was picked up many times. The chain is built from TRBV29-1 and TRBJ1-1; D is undetermined. CDR3 length equals 15 residues. Germline CDR1 reads SQVTM; CDR2 reads ANQGSEA. Trimming took 0 bases from V and 4 from J, leaving 15 bases between them. In DNA, the CDR3 is TGCAGCGTTGAAGAAGACGGGGTGAGGAGCACTGAAGCTTTCTTT. Amino acids: CSVEEDGVRSTEAFF. Full variable domain (rest looked up from reference TRBV29-1 and TRBJ1-1): SAVISQKPSRDICQRGTSLTIQCQVDSQVTMMFWYRQQPGQSLTLIATANQGSEATYESGFVIDKFPISRPNLTFSTLTVSNMSPEDSSIYLCSVEEDGVRSTEAFFGQGTRLTVV.

The V call is TRBV28, the J call TRBJ1-2; 7 nucleotides line up with TRBD1. This CDR3 contains 11 residues. The germline V gene has CDR1 MDHEN and CDR2 SYDVKM. This CDR3 reads CATGQNYGYTF. DNA of the CDR3: TGTGCTACGGGACAGAACTATGGCTACACCTTC.

This clonotype was seen more than once but under ten times. The rearrangement uses TRBV7-9 and TRBJ1-1; D may be TRBD1 (6 bases). The germline CDR1 and CDR2 sequences are SEHNR and FQNEAQ (reference sequence). The length of the CDR3 is 14 residues. With 7 bases removed from V and 1 base from J, the gap between germline ends came to 13 bases. CDR3 bases: TGTGCCAGCATACCAGGGGCCGCGAACACTGAAGCTTTCTTT. Protein: CASIPGAANTEAFF.

V gene TRBV5-1 combines with J gene TRBJ1-4, with unresolved D. V lost 0 bases to trimming and J lost 8 bases, with 11 bases between them. Per germline, CDR1 SGHRS and CDR2 YFSETQ. The CDR3 is made up of 14 amino acids. CDR3 in DNA: TGCGCCAGCAGCTTGGCCACACAGAGCGAAAAACTGTTTTTT. The encoded protein is CASSLATQSEKLFF.

This chain links TRBV27 with TRBJ1-5, with TRBD1 matching over 9 bases. Germline V CDR1 and CDR2: MNHEY, SMNVEV (reference sequence). The junction had 5 bases not matched to a gene; V was cut back by 6 bases and J by 2 bases. CDR3 size: 15 residues. CDR3 sequence: CASSGTGRRNQPQHF. The CDR3 DNA follows: TGTGCCAGCAGCGGGACAGGGAGACGCAATCAGCCCCAGCATTTT.

There are a few counts of this clonotype. The chain combines TRBV4-1 with TRBJ2-7; 7 positions agree with TRBD1. Trimming cost V 4 bases and J 2 bases; bases outside gene matches: 20. Germline lookup yields CDR1 MGHRA and CDR2 YSYEKL. The CDR3 is 19 residues long. For the CDR3, the DNA is TGCGCCAGCAGCCTTTCAAGATCCACTACCGGGACAGCGGCCTACGAGCAGTACTTC. It specifies CASSLSRSTTGTAAYEQYF.

The CDR3 is CASSLAYQRDRDYEQYF. The CDR3 DNA follows: TGTGCCAGCAGCTTAGCCTACCAAAGGGACAGGGACTACGAGCAGTACTTC. V gene TRBV7-2 combines with J gene TRBJ2-7, with TRBD1 identical over 9 bases. The CDR3 covers 17 residues. The germline V gene has CDR1 SGHTA and CDR2 FQGNSA. The junction had 9 bases not matched to a gene; V was cut back by 0 bases and J by 3 bases.

This clonotype showed up just a few times. The chain is built from TRBV9 and TRBJ1-1, with D unresolved. The germline V gene has CDR1 SGDLS and CDR2 YYNGEE. V lost 0 bases and J 0 bases, leaving 12 bases between the germline ends. The CDR3 is 16 amino acids. CDR3 DNA sequence: TGTGCCAGCAGCGTAGGAGTTGGGCCCATGAACACTGAAGCTTTCTTT. Translating it yields CASSVGVGPMNTEAFF.

This clonotype was recorded many times. The chain combines TRBV3-1 with TRBJ1-1; 8 bases line up with TRBD1. The CDR3 runs to 15 residues. V dropped 2 bases and J dropped 5; count of bases not matched to a gene: 7. The germline V gene encodes CDR1 LGHDT and CDR2 YNNKEL (reference sequence). The CDR3 sequence: CASSQTDRGGTEAFF. The CDR3 DNA is TGTGCCAGCAGCCAAACCGACAGGGGAGGGACTGAAGCTTTCTTT. Supplemented by reference TRBV3-1 and TRBJ1-1, the full variable domain reads DTAVSQTPKYLVTQMGNDKSIKCEQNLGHDTMYWYKQDSKKFLKIMFSYNNKELIINETVPNRFSPKSPDKAHLNLHINSLELGDSAVYFCASSQTDRGGTEAFFGQGTRLTVV.

This clonotype was seen a few times. The gene calls are TRBV12-3 or TRBV12-4 and TRBJ2-2; 10 bases fit TRBD2. The CDR3 has 15 residues. V dropped 4 bases and J dropped 4; count of bases not matched to a gene: 3. The CDR3 DNA is TGTGCCAGCAGTTGGAGACTAGCGGGCACCGGGGAGCTGTTTTTT. Amino acid sequence: CASSWRLAGTGELFF.

This clonotype was seen only a few times. The V and J genes are TRBV29-1 and TRBJ1-1; no reliable D call. The CDR3 covers 13 residues. V lost 3 bases and J lost 4, with 12 bases in between. The germline V gene has CDR1 SQVTM and CDR2 ANQGSEA. This CDR3 is CSVDRAKSTEAFF. The CDR3 DNA reads as TGCAGCGTTGACCGGGCGAAGAGCACTGAAGCTTTCTTT.

This clonotype was counted only a few times. The chain recombines TRBV3-1 with TRBJ2-7; 10 bases fit TRBD2. The trim removed 2 bases at V and 7 bases at J, leaving 5 bases unmatched. Germline V lookup: CDR1 LGHDT, CDR2 YNNKEL (reference sequence). CDR3 length: 14 amino acids. Here the CDR3 reads CASSQLAGEWEQYF. In nucleotides, the CDR3 is TGTGCCAGCAGCCAACTAGCGGGAGAGTGGGAGCAGTACTTC.

The chain is built from TRBV4-2 and TRBJ2-3; 9 bases map to TRBD2. V was clipped by 4 bases and J by 6 bases; unmatched bases: 11. The CDR3 is 16 amino acids. Germline lookup yields CDR1 LGHNA and CDR2 YNFKEQ. The CDR3 coding sequence is TGTGCCAGCAGCCCAGTGGTGAGCGGGAGGTTGGATACGCAGTATTTT. Residues: CASSPVVSGRLDTQYF.

This chain connects TRBV4-1 to TRBJ2-3, with D tentatively TRBD1 (5 bases). Germline V gives CDR1 MGHRA, CDR2 YSYEKL. This CDR3 spans 15 amino acids. Trimming removed 6 bases from V and 0 bases from J, with 13 bases in between. The CDR3 DNA sequence: TGCGCCAGCAGAAGGACACCGCTGAGCACAGATACGCAGTATTTT. It specifies CASRRTPLSTDTQYF.

This clonotype was seen a few times. The rearrangement links TRBV5-1 to TRBJ1-1; D is unresolved. The CDR3 contains 15 residues. In germline, CDR1 is SGHRS, CDR2 YFSETQ. Trimming pared 0 bases from V and 5 bases from J, leaving 14 bases between. CDR3 coding DNA: TGCGCCAGCAGCTTGGTGGCCTCCGAAGGGACTGAAGCTTTCTTT. Translating it yields CASSLVASEGTEAFF. Supplemented by reference TRBV5-1 and TRBJ1-1, the full variable domain reads KAGVTQTPRYLIKTRGQQVTLSCSPISGHRSVSWYQQTPGQGLQFLFEYFSETQRNKGNFPGRFSGRQFSNSRSEMNVSTLELGDSALYLCASSLVASEGTEAFFGQGTRLTVV.

J is TRBJ1-1 and V is TRBV12-3 or TRBV12-4, with TRBD1 matching 8 bases. With 7 bases clipped from V and 1 base from J, the junction kept 8 bases outside the gene matches. CDR3 length equals 15 residues. The CDR3 region has the DNA TGTGCCAGCATTCGTCCCGGGACAGGGAACACTGAAGCTTTCTTT. It encodes CASIRPGTGNTEAFF.

The CDR3: CASSFLRGDSYEQYF. In DNA form, the CDR3 reads TGCGCCAGCAGCTTCTTGCGGGGGGACTCCTACGAGCAGTACTTC. V usage is TRBV5-1 and J usage is TRBJ2-7; 8 bases match TRBD2. The germline CDR1 and CDR2 sequences are SGHRS and YFSETQ. V dropped 2 bases and J dropped 0; count of bases not matched to a gene: 4. The length of the CDR3 is 15 residues.

This clonotype has only a few counts. This chain uses TRBV9 with TRBJ2-2, with TRBD1 identical over 11 bases. Losses at the gene ends were 3 bases for V and 3 bases for J; bases not matched to a gene: 4. This CDR3 has 16 amino acids. Germline CDR1 reads SGDLS; CDR2 reads YYNGEE. The CDR3 sequence is CASSAWDRGYTGELFF. In DNA, the CDR3 is TGTGCCAGCAGCGCCTGGGACAGGGGGTACACCGGGGAGCTGTTTTTT. Full variable domain (missing parts from reference TRBV9 and TRBJ2-2): DSGVTQTPKHLITATGQRVTLRCSPRSGDLSVYWYQQSLDQGLQFLIQYYNGEERAKGNILERFSAQQFPDLHSELNLSSLELGDSALYFCASSAWDRGYTGELFFGEGSRLTVL.

V gene TRBV15 combines with J gene TRBJ2-7, with 9 nucleotides matching TRBD1. This CDR3 is built from 14 residues. Germline loops: CDR1 LNHNV, CDR2 YYDKDF (reference sequence). J gave up 1 base and V 4 bases, and 2 bases lay outside the gene matches. The CDR3 DNA follows: TGTGCCACCAGCAAGACAGGGGGGTCCTACGAGCAGTACTTC. Its protein product is CATSKTGGSYEQYF.

A few counts support this clonotype. This sequence joins TRBV29-1 and TRBJ2-3; 10 bases map to TRBD1. The CDR3 has 15 amino acids. The trim removed 0 bases at V and 3 bases at J, leaving 3 bases unmatched. Germline V gene data show CDR1 as SQVTM and CDR2 as ANQGSEA. This CDR3 reads CSVEEWTGGTDTQYF. In DNA form, the CDR3 reads TGCAGCGTTGAAGAGTGGACAGGGGGAACAGATACGCAGTATTTT.

This clonotype was counted only a few times. The chain couples TRBV12-3 or TRBV12-4 to TRBJ2-1, with D possibly TRBD2 on 6 matching bases. V gave up 6 bases and J gave up 0 bases, with 12 bases separating them. The CDR3 is 15 amino acids. CDR3 nucleotides: TGTGCCAGCAGGATTAGCGGAAGCTCCTACAATGAGCAGTTCTTC. Translating gives CASRISGSSYNEQFF.